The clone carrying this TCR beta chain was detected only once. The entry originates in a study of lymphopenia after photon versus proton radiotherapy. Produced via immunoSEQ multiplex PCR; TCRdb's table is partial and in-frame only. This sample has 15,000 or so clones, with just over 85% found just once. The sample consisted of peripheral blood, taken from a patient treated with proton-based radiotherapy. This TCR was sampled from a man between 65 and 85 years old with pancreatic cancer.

The CDR3 sequence: CASSPGVAGGQETQYF. CDR3 nucleotide sequence: TGTGCCAGCAGCCCCGGGGTAGCGGGGGGCCAAGAGACCCAGTACTTC. The rearrangement links TRBV7-3 to TRBJ2-5; 10 nucleotides align to TRBD2. Per the germline V gene, CDR1 is SGHTA and CDR2 is FQGTGA. Germline trimming cut 5 bases from V and 1 base from J; bases unmatched to any gene: 7. CDR3 length: 16 residues.